A selection of T cell receptor beta chains follows, all from one sample in a study of shared clonotypes between healthy human individuals. Repertoires were generated with immunoSEQ multiplex PCR, while TCRdb's copy carries only in-frame clones and drops some. The table shows about 1,900,000 clones, with less than 95% occurring only once. The sample taken for sequencing was naive CD8+ T cells sorted from blood. These TCRs come from a man aged 18 to 29 in good health. The CDR3 runs from the conserved cysteine through the conserved F or W. A D gene is named only where the DNA matches it firmly. Rows may omit the clone size; those that give it use once, few, many or a size class.

clone_size: NA
d_call: NA
j_call: TRBJ2-7
v_call: TRBV5-1
cdr3_aa: CASSLRDTQHSSYEQYF
cdr3_nt: TGCGCCAGCAGCCTCCGGGACACCCAACATAGCTCCTACGAGCAGTACTTC

clone_size: NA
d_call: NA
j_call: TRBJ1-1
v_call: TRBV7-2
cdr3_aa: CASSLEVRNTEAFF
cdr3_nt: TGTGCCAGCAGCTTAGAGGTCAGGAACACTGAAGCTTTCTTT

clone_size: NA
d_call: NA
j_call: TRBJ2-5
v_call: TRBV5-4
cdr3_aa: CASSYRTSQETQYF
cdr3_nt: TGTGCCAGCAGCTACCGAACTTCCCAAGAGACCCAGTACTTC

clone_size: NA
d_call: NA
j_call: TRBJ2-5
v_call: TRBV4-2
cdr3_aa: CASSQDSSQTQAGETQYF
cdr3_nt: TGTGCCAGCAGCCAAGACTCCTCACAGACCCAGGCCGGAGAGACCCAGTACTTC

clone_size: NA
d_call: NA
j_call: TRBJ2-1
v_call: TRBV11-2
cdr3_aa: CASSLDGWRESYNEQFF
cdr3_nt: TGTGCCAGCAGCTTAGACGGGTGGCGGGAATCCTACAATGAGCAGTTCTTC

clone_size: NA
d_call: NA
j_call: TRBJ2-3
v_call: TRBV10-1
cdr3_aa: CASSETGTSTDTQYF
cdr3_nt: TGCGCCAGCAGTGAGACGGGAACAAGCACAGATACGCAGTATTTT

clone_size: NA
d_call: NA
j_call: TRBJ1-5
v_call: TRBV19
cdr3_aa: CASTPTGRTPYSNQPQHF
cdr3_nt: TGTGCCAGTACCCCCACGGGCAGGACCCCTTATAGCAATCAGCCCCAGCATTTT

clone_size: NA
d_call: NA
j_call: TRBJ2-3
v_call: TRBV9
cdr3_aa: CASSPYEADTQYF
cdr3_nt: TGTGCCAGCAGTCCATATGAAGCAGATACGCAGTATTTT

clone_size: NA
d_call: NA
j_call: TRBJ1-1
v_call: TRBV27
cdr3_aa: CASRESGATEAFF
cdr3_nt: TGTGCCAGCAGGGAATCGGGGGCGACTGAAGCTTTCTTT

clone_size: NA
d_call: NA
j_call: TRBJ2-7
v_call: TRBV27
cdr3_aa: CASSLRPLYEQYF
cdr3_nt: TGTGCCAGCAGTTTAAGGCCTCTTTACGAGCAGTACTTC

clone_size: NA
d_call: NA
j_call: TRBJ1-6
v_call: TRBV28
cdr3_aa: CASSLSGHNSPLHF
cdr3_nt: TGTGCCAGCAGTTTATCTGGCCATAATTCACCCCTCCACTTT

clone_size: NA
d_call: NA
j_call: TRBJ2-3
v_call: TRBV15
cdr3_aa: CATSMGRDTQYF
cdr3_nt: TGTGCCACCAGCATGGGGCGGGATACGCAGTATTTT

clone_size: NA
d_call: TRBD2
j_call: TRBJ2-2
v_call: TRBV19
cdr3_aa: CASSIGLAGGGYTGELFF
cdr3_nt: TGTGCCAGTAGTATAGGACTAGCGGGGGGCGGCTACACCGGGGAGCTGTTTTTT

clone_size: once
d_call: NA
j_call: TRBJ1-1
v_call: TRBV30
cdr3_aa: CARAREGTEAFF
cdr3_nt: TGTGCGAGGGCCAGGGAGGGAACTGAAGCTTTCTTT

clone_size: NA
d_call: TRBD1
j_call: TRBJ1-2
v_call: TRBV11-2
cdr3_aa: CASSFGTGQWNTF
cdr3_nt: TGTGCCAGCAGCTTCGGGACAGGGCAATGGAACACCTTC

clone_size: once
d_call: TRBD1
j_call: TRBJ2-1
v_call: TRBV10-3
cdr3_aa: CAISESDREGNEQFF
cdr3_nt: TGTGCCATCAGTGAGTCGGACAGGGAAGGCAATGAGCAGTTCTTC

clone_size: NA
d_call: NA
j_call: TRBJ2-2
v_call: TRBV5-1
cdr3_aa: CASESGGELFF
cdr3_nt: TGCGCCAGCGAGTCCGGCGGGGAGCTGTTTTTT

clone_size: NA
d_call: TRBD2
j_call: TRBJ2-5
v_call: TRBV7-9
cdr3_aa: CASSFAGEIQETQYF
cdr3_nt: TGTGCCAGCAGCTTTGCGGGAGAAATCCAAGAGACCCAGTACTTC

clone_size: NA
d_call: TRBD1
j_call: TRBJ2-3
v_call: TRBV13
cdr3_aa: CASSFRGDTQYF
cdr3_nt: TGTGCCAGCAGCTTCAGGGGGGATACGCAGTATTTT

clone_size: NA
d_call: NA
j_call: TRBJ2-3
v_call: TRBV7-9
cdr3_aa: CASSLFSTDTQYF
cdr3_nt: TGTGCCAGCAGCTTATTTAGCACAGATACGCAGTATTTT

clone_size: once
d_call: NA
j_call: TRBJ2-7
v_call: TRBV5-4
cdr3_aa: CASSRFLGGEQYF
cdr3_nt: TGTGCCAGCAGCCGATTTCTGGGGGGCGAGCAGTACTTC

clone_size: few
d_call: NA
j_call: TRBJ1-2
v_call: TRBV5-4
cdr3_aa: CASSLGGQFYGYTF
cdr3_nt: TGTGCCAGCAGCCTGGGTGGACAGTTCTATGGCTACACCTTC

clone_size: NA
d_call: TRBD1
j_call: TRBJ2-7
v_call: TRBV7-2
cdr3_aa: CASSLRTGYYEQYF
cdr3_nt: TGTGCCAGCAGCCTCCGGACAGGATACTACGAGCAGTACTTC

clone_size: once
d_call: NA
j_call: TRBJ1-1
v_call: TRBV6-6
cdr3_aa: CAGSQGENTEAFF
cdr3_nt: TGTGCCGGCAGCCAAGGGGAGAACACTGAAGCTTTCTTT

clone_size: NA
d_call: NA
j_call: TRBJ1-5
v_call: TRBV21-1
cdr3_aa: CASTGRTDNDQPQHF
cdr3_nt: TGTGCCAGCACCGGGAGGACAGATAATGACCAGCCCCAGCATTTT

clone_size: once
d_call: NA
j_call: TRBJ2-7
v_call: TRBV27
cdr3_aa: CASSLLGGGSFSYEQYF
cdr3_nt: TGTGCCAGCAGTTTACTAGGGGGCGGGAGTTTTTCTTACGAGCAGTACTTC

clone_size: NA
d_call: TRBD2
j_call: TRBJ2-3
v_call: TRBV5-1
cdr3_aa: CASSSGLAGTDTQYF
cdr3_nt: TGCGCCAGCAGCTCGGGACTAGCGGGCACAGATACGCAGTATTTT

clone_size: NA
d_call: NA
j_call: TRBJ2-1
v_call: TRBV7-9
cdr3_aa: CASSGALYNEQFF
cdr3_nt: TGTGCCAGCTCAGGGGCCCTTTACAATGAGCAGTTCTTC

clone_size: NA
d_call: NA
j_call: TRBJ2-7
v_call: TRBV27
cdr3_aa: CASRPDNSYEQYF
cdr3_nt: TGTGCCAGCAGGCCGGACAATTCCTACGAGCAGTACTTC

clone_size: once
d_call: TRBD2
j_call: TRBJ2-5
v_call: TRBV7-9
cdr3_aa: CASSSAGGFWETQYF
cdr3_nt: TGTGCCAGCAGCTCAGCGGGAGGTTTCTGGGAGACCCAGTACTTC

clone_size: NA
d_call: NA
j_call: TRBJ2-7
v_call: TRBV2
cdr3_aa: CASSRGTLSEQYF
cdr3_nt: TGTGCCAGCAGCCGCGGGACTCTGAGCGAGCAGTACTTC

clone_size: NA
d_call: NA
j_call: TRBJ2-7
v_call: TRBV6-1
cdr3_aa: CASSGEPGPYYEQYF
cdr3_nt: TGTGCCAGCAGTGGAGAACCGGGACCTTATTACGAGCAGTACTTC

clone_size: NA
d_call: TRBD2
j_call: TRBJ2-1
v_call: TRBV7-8
cdr3_aa: CASSSGTSGSWEQFF
cdr3_nt: TGTGCCAGCAGCTCCGGGACTAGCGGGAGCTGGGAGCAGTTCTTC

clone_size: NA
d_call: NA
j_call: TRBJ2-1
v_call: TRBV5-4
cdr3_aa: CASSSTENNEQFF
cdr3_nt: TGTGCCAGCAGCTCGACAGAGAACAATGAGCAGTTCTTC

clone_size: NA
d_call: NA
j_call: TRBJ2-3
v_call: TRBV29-1
cdr3_aa: CSVDKQGPDTQYF
cdr3_nt: TGCAGCGTGGATAAACAGGGTCCAGATACGCAGTATTTT

clone_size: NA
d_call: TRBD1
j_call: TRBJ2-3
v_call: TRBV6-1
cdr3_aa: CASSKTGALDTQYF
cdr3_nt: TGTGCCAGCAGCAAGACAGGGGCGCTGGATACGCAGTATTTT

clone_size: NA
d_call: NA
j_call: TRBJ1-6
v_call: TRBV7-8
cdr3_aa: CASSLAVLDSTNSPLHF
cdr3_nt: TGTGCCAGCAGCTTAGCGGTCCTGGACAGCACTAATTCACCCCTCCACTTT

clone_size: NA
d_call: NA
j_call: TRBJ2-5
v_call: TRBV18
cdr3_aa: CASSPSGVSSYQETQYF
cdr3_nt: TGTGCCAGCTCACCCTCGGGGGTCAGTTCGTACCAAGAGACCCAGTACTTC

clone_size: NA
d_call: TRBD2
j_call: TRBJ2-7
v_call: TRBV28
cdr3_aa: CASTPAGERYEQYF
cdr3_nt: TGTGCCAGCACCCCAGCGGGGGAACGGTACGAGCAGTACTTC

clone_size: NA
d_call: NA
j_call: TRBJ1-2
v_call: TRBV7-6
cdr3_aa: CAEKDAGGGYTF
cdr3_nt: TGTGCCGAAAAGGACGCCGGGGGAGGCTACACCTTC

clone_size: NA
d_call: NA
j_call: TRBJ2-1
v_call: TRBV30
cdr3_aa: CAWRLGNEQFF
cdr3_nt: TGTGCCTGGAGGTTGGGGAATGAGCAGTTCTTC

clone_size: NA
d_call: NA
j_call: TRBJ2-7
v_call: TRBV13
cdr3_aa: CASSLVIGASSYEQYF
cdr3_nt: TGTGCCAGCAGCTTAGTTATAGGTGCCTCCTCCTACGAGCAGTACTTC

clone_size: NA
d_call: TRBD1
j_call: TRBJ2-7
v_call: TRBV7-2
cdr3_aa: CASSPPGQGYEQYF
cdr3_nt: TGTGCCAGCAGCCCACCCGGACAGGGCTACGAGCAGTACTTC